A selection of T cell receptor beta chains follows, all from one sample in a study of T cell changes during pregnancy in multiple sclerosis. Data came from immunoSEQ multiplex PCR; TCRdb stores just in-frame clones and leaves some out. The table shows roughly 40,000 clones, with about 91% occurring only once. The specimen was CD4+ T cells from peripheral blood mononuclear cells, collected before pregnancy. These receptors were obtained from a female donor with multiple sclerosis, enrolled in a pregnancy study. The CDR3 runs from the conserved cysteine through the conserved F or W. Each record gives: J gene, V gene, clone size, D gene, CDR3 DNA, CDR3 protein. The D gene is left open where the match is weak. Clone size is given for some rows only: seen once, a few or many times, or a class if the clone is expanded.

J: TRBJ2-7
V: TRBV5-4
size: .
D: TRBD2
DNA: TGTGCCAGCAGCCAGAGCGGGGGGAAAAACGAGCAGTACTTC
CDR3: CASSQSGGKNEQYF

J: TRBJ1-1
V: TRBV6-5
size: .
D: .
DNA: TGTGCCAGCATGCGGGGGGGCACGAACACTGAAGCTTTCTTT
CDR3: CASMRGGTNTEAFF

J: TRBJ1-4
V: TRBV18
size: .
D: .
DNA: TGTGCCAGCTCACCATTAGACAGATTCAATGAAAAACTGTTTTTT
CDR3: CASSPLDRFNEKLFF

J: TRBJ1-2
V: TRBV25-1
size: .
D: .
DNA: TGTGCCAGCAGAGAGGACGGGACTAACTATGGCTACACCTTC
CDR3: CASREDGTNYGYTF

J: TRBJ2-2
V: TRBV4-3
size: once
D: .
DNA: TGCGCCAGCAGCCAAGCGGGGAACACCGGGGAGCTGTTTTTT
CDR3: CASSQAGNTGELFF

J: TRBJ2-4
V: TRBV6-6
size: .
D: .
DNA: TGTGCCAGCAGTTACGGGGCCACAGGAAACATTCAGTACTTC
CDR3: CASSYGATGNIQYF

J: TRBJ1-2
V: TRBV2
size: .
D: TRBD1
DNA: TGTGCCAGCAGCCCCGACAGGGTAGGCGGCTACACCTTC
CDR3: CASSPDRVGGYTF

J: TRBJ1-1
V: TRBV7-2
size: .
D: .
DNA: TGTGCCAGCAGCCAACTAGGGGGGAACACTGAAGCTTTCTTT
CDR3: CASSQLGGNTEAFF

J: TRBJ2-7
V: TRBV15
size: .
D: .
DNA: TGTGCCACCAGCCTAGAGGCGGGTGGTAACGAGCAGTACTTC
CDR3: CATSLEAGGNEQYF

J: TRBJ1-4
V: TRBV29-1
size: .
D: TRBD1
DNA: TGCAGCGTTAAAGGGCTGGGACAGGGGGCCGAAAAACTGTTTTTT
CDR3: CSVKGLGQGAEKLFF

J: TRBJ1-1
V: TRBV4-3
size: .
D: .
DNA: TGCGCCAGCAGCCCGGGACATCTGAACACTGAAGCTTTCTTT
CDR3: CASSPGHLNTEAFF

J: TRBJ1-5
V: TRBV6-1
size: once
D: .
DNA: TGTGCCAGCAGTGAAATCTGGATACGGGAAAGCAATCAGCCCCAGCATTTT
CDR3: CASSEIWIRESNQPQHF

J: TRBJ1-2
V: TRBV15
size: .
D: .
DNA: TGTGCCACCAGCAGAGACCGTGTCGGCTCGGGAGATGGCTACACCTTC
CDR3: CATSRDRVGSGDGYTF

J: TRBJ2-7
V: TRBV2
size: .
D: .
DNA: TGTGCCAGCAGTGGAACAGGGCTCAACGAGCAGTACTTC
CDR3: CASSGTGLNEQYF

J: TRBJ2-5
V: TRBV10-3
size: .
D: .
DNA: TGTGCCATCAGTGTTGGGGCCACGTCAGAGACCCAGTACTTC
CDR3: CAISVGATSETQYF

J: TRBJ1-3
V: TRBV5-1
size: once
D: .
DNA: TGCGCCAGCAGCTACGGGATGACTAACTCTGGAAACACCATATATTTT
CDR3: CASSYGMTNSGNTIYF

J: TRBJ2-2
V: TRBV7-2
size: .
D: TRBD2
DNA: TGTGCCAGCAGCGGGGGGGTCACCGGGGAGCTGTTTTTT
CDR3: CASSGGVTGELFF

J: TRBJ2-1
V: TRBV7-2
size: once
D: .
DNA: TGTGCCAGCAGCTTAGGATGGGGCCCTTACAATGAGCAGTTCTTC
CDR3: CASSLGWGPYNEQFF

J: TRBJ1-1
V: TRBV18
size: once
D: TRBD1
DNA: TGTGCCAGCTCACCACCGGAGGGGGCGCATAGAGCTTTCTTT
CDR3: CASSPPEGAHRAFF

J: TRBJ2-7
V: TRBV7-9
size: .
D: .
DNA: TGTGCCAGCAGCTCAAAAAGACAGTACTCCTACGAGCAGTACTTC
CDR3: CASSSKRQYSYEQYF

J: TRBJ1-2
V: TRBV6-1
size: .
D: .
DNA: TGTGCCAGCAGTGGGGGGGGTGGCTACACCTTC
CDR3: CASSGGGGYTF

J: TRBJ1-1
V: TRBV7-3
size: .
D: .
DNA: TGTGCCAGCAGCTTAAGTCCAGGGTCAAACACTGAAGCTTTCTTT
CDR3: CASSLSPGSNTEAFF

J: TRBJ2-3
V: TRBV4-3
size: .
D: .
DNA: TGCGCCAGCAGCCAAGATTGGGGAAAGGGGCTCCTCACAGATACGCAGTATTTT
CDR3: CASSQDWGKGLLTDTQYF

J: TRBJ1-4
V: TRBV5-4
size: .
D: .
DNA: TGTGCCAGCAGCTTCGGTAGAGCGACAACTAATGAAAAACTGTTTTTT
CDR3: CASSFGRATTNEKLFF

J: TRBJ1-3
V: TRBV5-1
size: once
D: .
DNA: TGCGCCAGCAGCTTGTCAGTCTCTGGAAACACCATATATTTT
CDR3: CASSLSVSGNTIYF

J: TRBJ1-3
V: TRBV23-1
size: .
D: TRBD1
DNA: TGCGCCAGCAGTCAAGGTTCACAGGGGAAAGGAAACACCATATATTTT
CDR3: CASSQGSQGKGNTIYF

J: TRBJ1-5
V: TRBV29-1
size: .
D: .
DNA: TGCAGCGAAGCCCATCAGCCCCAGCATTTT
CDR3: CSEAHQPQHF

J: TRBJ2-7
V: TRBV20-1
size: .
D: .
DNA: TGCAGTGCTAGCTTAGGGGGAGGGCGGTACTTC
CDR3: CSASLGGGRYF

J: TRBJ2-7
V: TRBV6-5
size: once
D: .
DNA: TGTGCCAGCAGTTACCGGGGATCCTACGAGCAGTACTTC
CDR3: CASSYRGSYEQYF